This T cell receptor (beta chain) was captured in a study of T cells after yellow fever vaccination. TCRdb passed the 5' RACE reads through MiXCR, listing each CDR3 protein once. The sample includes about 260,000 distinct CDR3 sequences, roughly 3.5% of them seen just once. This clonotype occurred many times. This CDR3 region has 13 residues. Trimming took 3 bases from V and 1 from J, leaving 7 bases between them. Germline V lookup: CDR1 SGHVS, CDR2 FQNEAQ. The sample was PBMCs, taken 15 days after the yellow fever booster vaccination. The sequence derives from a man aged 18 to 30 who received the YFV17D yellow fever vaccine. The gene calls are TRBV7-8 and TRBJ2-7; D ambiguous. CDR3 sequence: CASSLDGSYEQYF. Here the CDR3 DNA reads TGTGCCAGCAGCTTGGACGGTTCCTACGAGCAGTACTTC.